Sequencing of this TCR beta chain was carried out in a study of blood T cell repertoires in COVID-19 (dated by TCRdb to 2018 to 2021). A note on the overall study: The collaborator samples originated in the United States, Italy and Spain and spanned the acute and convalescent phases of COVID-19. The material from the prospective study consisted of cDNA or gDNA derived from T cells, B-cell-depleted T cells, or PBMCs. Subjects who had been exposed to COVID-19, were actively infected with it, or had recovered from it provided the deeply sampled blood TCRbeta repertoires that made up the dataset. A de-identified subject ID, COVID-19 status, age in years and sex were almost always included in the sample metadata. The repertoires were released in a freely available public database intended as a resource for research on the immune response to SARS-CoV-2. HLA class I and class II types, where available, came from metadata supplied by the sample provider rather than from assay-based typing. The samples were drawn from two sources: the first 160 participants of the ongoing ImmuneRACE study, and 1,000 to 1,500 subjects contributed by 6 global collaborators.

As regards this clone: The antigen it binds to is not known. Base quality data are lacking; no much larger clone is found one base away.

TCRbeta CDR3 regions were amplified from genomic DNA by means of the immunoSEQ Assay, a bias-controlled multiplex PCR. The study's own analysis went as follows. The number of nucleated cells in each sample was estimated from the amplification of reference gene primers within the assay. Sequence reads were collapsed and filtered to measure the absolute abundance of every unique TCRbeta CDR3 rearrangement. Productive Simpson clonality was computed per sample as the square root of Simpson's diversity index over productive rearrangements. TCRdb took this table from immuneACCESS and kept in-frame rearrangements with V and J called. Such tables lack part of the clones; where checked against another copy, unresolved V genes explain under half of the gap, and the rest is unexplained. The V and J calls and clone size were taken over from that table, and D and trimming were inferred from the DNA. The sample profile shows approximately 150,000 clones; over 70% of them were found once. Around 6% of the sample belongs to the ten largest clones.

Participants in the prospective study were aged about 18 to 90 years, lived in approximately 26 United States geographic areas, and enrolled through a virtual design. To assign participants to cohorts, the prospective study relied on clinical history that participants themselves reported in a screening survey and a study questionnaire. In the prospective study, mobile phlebotomists collected whole blood, serum and a nasopharyngeal or oropharyngeal swab from each participant. Additional blood draws and questionnaires over an approximately 2-month period could optionally be provided by prospective study participants. Blood samples from the prospective study were shipped frozen or at room temperature prior to DNA extraction. V and J are truncated by 9 bases and 3 bases respectively, leaving an intervening sequence of 11 bases. From the germline V gene, CDR1 is MDHEN and CDR2 is SYDVKM. From its cysteine to its phenylalanine, the CDR3 spans 13 amino acids. Here the CDR3 DNA is all that survives: 39 bases in frame from base 1.

Broader findings and caveats from the paper: Clinical and demographic metadata were provided uncurated, with the amount varying by source and participant.

The clonotype originates from a woman aged 40 to 55 with acute COVID-19. The sample taken for sequencing was PBMCs or T cells enriched from blood (not recorded which). Rearrangement joined TRBV28 to TRBJ2-2; the D region possibly corresponds to TRBD1 (6 bases align). The nucleotide sequence is TGTGCCAGTCAGAGGGGGTACACCGGGGAGCTGTTTTTT. Its translation reads: CASQRGYTGELFF.